A selection of T cell receptor beta chains follows, all from one sample in a study of CD8 T cells in Susac syndrome. TCRdb passed the immunoSEQ multiplex PCR reads through MiXCR, listing each CDR3 protein once. The data show around 270,000 distinct CDR3 sequences, 70% to 90% seen once. Material: CD8+ T cells from PBMCs. The origin of the receptors is a human donor with multiple sclerosis. Each CDR3 is given with its conserved first and last residue. The D gene is left open where the match is weak. Size is omitted from some rows. Given values are once, few, many or a class for expanded clones.

>TRBJ2-6|-|-|TRBV4-2
TGTGCCAGCAGCCAAGCGGAAGGGGGCTCTGGGGCCAACGTCCTGACTTTC
CASSQAEGGSGANVLTF
>TRBJ2-2|-|-|TRBV12-3/TRBV12-4
TGTGCCAGCAGTTCAGGCCCTCGGGGCGGGGAGCTGTTTTTT
CASSSGPRGGELFF
>TRBJ1-2|TRBD1|-|TRBV3-1
TGTGCCAGCAGCCAAGTCATGGACAGGGGACTCCGGGGGGTCTACACCTTC
CASSQVMDRGLRGVYTF
>TRBJ1-3|-|once|TRBV28
TGTGCCAGCAGTCCGGAACAGGGACCTGGAAACACCATATATTTT
CASSPEQGPGNTIYF
>TRBJ2-1|-|-|TRBV15
TGTGCCACATCGCCGGGGGTCTTGGCCATCAATGAGCAGTTCTTC
CATSPGVLAINEQFF
>TRBJ2-7|-|few|TRBV4-1
TGCGCCAGCAGCCAAGAACGGTCCTACGAGCAGTACTTC
CASSQERSYEQYF
>TRBJ2-7|-|-|TRBV28
TGTGCCAGCAGTCCGTTAGCGGAAATAATCCCCTACGAGCAGTACTTC
CASSPLAEIIPYEQYF
>TRBJ2-7|TRBD2|-|TRBV27
TGTGCCAGCAGTTCAAGAGCGGGAGGGAGGTACGAGCAGTACTTC
CASSSRAGGRYEQYF
>TRBJ2-7|TRBD1|-|TRBV27
TGTGCCAGCTCGCAGGGGGCCCAACGCTACGAGCAGTACTTC
CASSQGAQRYEQYF
>TRBJ1-2|-|few|TRBV6-1
TGTGCCAGCAGTCCCTATGACTATGGCTACACCTTC
CASSPYDYGYTF
>TRBJ1-5|-|-|TRBV12-3/TRBV12-4
TGTGCCAGCAGTTTATCGGACAGACCCAATCAGCCCCAGCATTTT
CASSLSDRPNQPQHF
>TRBJ2-1|-|once|TRBV21-1
TGTGCCAGCAGCCTGGGGACTAGCGGAAGCTCCTACAATGAGCAGTTCTTC
CASSLGTSGSSYNEQFF
>TRBJ1-1|TRBD1|once|TRBV7-9
TGTGCCAGCAGCCCACGTCAGGGGGCGGACACTGAAGCTTTCTTT
CASSPRQGADTEAFF
>TRBJ1-1|-|-|TRBV9
TGTGCCAGCAGGGGAGGGACGAACACTGAAGCTTTCTTT
CASRGGTNTEAFF
>TRBJ2-1|TRBD2|-|TRBV27
TGTGCCACCCACCACCCGGGGCTAGCGGGCCTCAATGAGCAGTTCTTC
CATHHPGLAGLNEQFF
>TRBJ1-2|TRBD1|-|TRBV30
TGTGCCTACCTACAGGGGGGCTACACCTTC
CAYLQGGYTF
>TRBJ2-1|TRBD2|-|TRBV20-1
TGCAGTGCTTCCCTTGGACTAGCGGGAGGACCCGCGGGTAATGAGCAGTTCTTC
CSASLGLAGGPAGNEQFF
>TRBJ2-7|-|-|TRBV4-1
TGCGCCAGCAGCCACTCTCTAGCGAACGACTACGAGCAGTACTTC
CASSHSLANDYEQYF
>TRBJ2-7|TRBD2|-|TRBV20-1
TGCAGTGCAAGGGGACTAGGGGGGTCTTTCGGTTCCTACGAGCAGTACTTC
CSARGLGGSFGSYEQYF
>TRBJ1-5|-|few|TRBV28
TGTGCCAGCAGTCCCCGTAATCAGCCCCAGCATTTT
CASSPRNQPQHF
>TRBJ2-4|TRBD2|-|TRBV28
TGTGCTGCGGGGTGGACAAGACCCTACATAGCGGGAGGGTCGAACATTCAGTACTTC
CAAGWTRPYIAGGSNIQYF
>TRBJ1-1|-|-|TRBV4-1
TGCGCCAGCAGCCAATTTCTGGGAGAGAACACTGAAGCTTTCTTT
CASSQFLGENTEAFF
>TRBJ2-1|-|-|TRBV19
TGTGCCAGTAGTATTCTTACAGGCCGCGGGAACAATGAGCAGTTCTTC
CASSILTGRGNNEQFF
>TRBJ1-3|-|-|TRBV12-3/TRBV12-4
TGTGCCAGCAGTTTAGACCGCAACTCTGGAAACACCATATATTTT
CASSLDRNSGNTIYF
>TRBJ1-4|-|-|TRBV4-3
TGCGCCAGCAGCCCTTTAAATGCAGGGAATGAAAAACTGTTTTTT
CASSPLNAGNEKLFF
>TRBJ2-1|-|once|TRBV27
TGTGCCAGCAGTTTATTCGGATCGGGGAATGAGCAGTTCTTC
CASSLFGSGNEQFF
>TRBJ2-1|TRBD2|-|TRBV9
TGTGCCAGCAGCGTGGCAGGGACTAGCGGGAGCTCCTACAATGAGCAGTTCTTC
CASSVAGTSGSSYNEQFF
>TRBJ2-7|-|-|TRBV7-2
TGTGCCAGCAGCTTAGTATGGCGGAGGAGCTCCTACGAGCAGTACTTC
CASSLVWRRSSYEQYF
>TRBJ2-3|TRBD2|-|TRBV6-5
TGTGCCAGCAGTAAGACTAGCGGGGTCACAGATACGCAGTATTTT
CASSKTSGVTDTQYF
>TRBJ1-1|-|-|TRBV27
TGTGCCAGCAGTTTGGCTGGAGGGAACACTGAAGCTTTCTTT
CASSLAGGNTEAFF
>TRBJ1-2|-|once|TRBV12-3/TRBV12-4
TGTGCCAGCAGTTCCCGGACGTTCACTATCGGTGGCTACACCTTC
CASSSRTFTIGGYTF
>TRBJ1-2|-|few|TRBV4-2
TGTGCCAGCAGCCAGGAAGATAACTATGGCTACACCTTC
CASSQEDNYGYTF
>TRBJ2-1|-|-|TRBV7-9
TGTGCCAGCAGCCCCGAGGCTAGCAATGAGCAGTTCTTC
CASSPEASNEQFF